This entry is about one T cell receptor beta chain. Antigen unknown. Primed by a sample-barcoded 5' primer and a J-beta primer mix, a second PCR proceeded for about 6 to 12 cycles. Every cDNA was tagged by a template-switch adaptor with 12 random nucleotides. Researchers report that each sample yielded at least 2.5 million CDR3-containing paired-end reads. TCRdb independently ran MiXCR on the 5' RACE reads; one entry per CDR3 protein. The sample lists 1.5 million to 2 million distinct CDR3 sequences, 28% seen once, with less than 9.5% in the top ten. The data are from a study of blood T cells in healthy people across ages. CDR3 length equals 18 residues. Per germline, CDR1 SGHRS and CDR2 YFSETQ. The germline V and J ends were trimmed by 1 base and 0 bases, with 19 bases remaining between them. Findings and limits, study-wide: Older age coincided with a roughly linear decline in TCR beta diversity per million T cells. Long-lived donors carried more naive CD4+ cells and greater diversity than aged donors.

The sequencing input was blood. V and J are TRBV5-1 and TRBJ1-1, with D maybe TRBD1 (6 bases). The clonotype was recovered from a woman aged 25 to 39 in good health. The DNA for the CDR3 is TGCGCCAGCAGCTTGCGGGCTCAGGGGATAGGGATGAACACTGAAGCTTTCTTT. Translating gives CASSLRAQGIGMNTEAFF.